This T cell receptor (beta chain) was captured in a study of blood T cell repertoires in COVID-19. This CDR3 has 14 amino acids. Sequencing used immunoSEQ multiplex PCR; TCRdb keeps in-frame clones, though not all of them. Among fewer than 500,000 clones listed, 88% were seen once. The sequencing input was PBMCs or T cells enriched from blood (not recorded which). V usage is TRBV21-1 and J usage is TRBJ1-5; TRBD1, as called in the table, went unchecked against the DNA. TRBV21-1 represents a pseudogene. The TCR was taken from a woman under 40 with acute COVID-19. CDR3 nucleotide sequence: TGTGCCAGCAGCAAAAAGCAGGGTCCTCAGCCCCAGCATTTT. Its protein product is CASSKKQGPQPQHF.